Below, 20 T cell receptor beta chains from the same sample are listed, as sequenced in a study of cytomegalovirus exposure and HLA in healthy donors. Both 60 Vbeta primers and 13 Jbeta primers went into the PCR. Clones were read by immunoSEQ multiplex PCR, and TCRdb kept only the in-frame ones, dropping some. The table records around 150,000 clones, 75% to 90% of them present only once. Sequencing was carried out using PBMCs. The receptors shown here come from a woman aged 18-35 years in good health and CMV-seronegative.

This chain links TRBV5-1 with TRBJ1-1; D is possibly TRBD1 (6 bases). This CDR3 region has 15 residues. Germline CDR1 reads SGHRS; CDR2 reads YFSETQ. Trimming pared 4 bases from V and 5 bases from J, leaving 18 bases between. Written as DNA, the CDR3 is TGCGCCAGCAGCCTAATGACAGGTTCGTTAACTGAAGCTTTCTTT. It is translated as CASSLMTGSLTEAFF.

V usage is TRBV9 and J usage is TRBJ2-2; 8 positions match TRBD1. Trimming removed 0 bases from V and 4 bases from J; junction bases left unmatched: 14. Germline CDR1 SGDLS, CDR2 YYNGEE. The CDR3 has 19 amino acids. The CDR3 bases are TGTGCCAGCAGCGTAGCTCCAAGCACTAGAACAGGGGGCACCGGGGAGCTGTTTTTT. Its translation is CASSVAPSTRTGGTGELFF.

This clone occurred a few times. The CDR3 nucleotides read TGTGCCAGCAGTTTGGGTCCGCGGGAGACCCAGTACTTC. This codes for CASSLGPRETQYF. V gene TRBV6-5 combines with J gene TRBJ2-5; D is unclear. Germline CDR1 MNHEY, CDR2 SVGAGI. This CDR3 is 13 amino acids long. V was trimmed by 4 bases and J by 5 bases, leaving 11 bases between them.

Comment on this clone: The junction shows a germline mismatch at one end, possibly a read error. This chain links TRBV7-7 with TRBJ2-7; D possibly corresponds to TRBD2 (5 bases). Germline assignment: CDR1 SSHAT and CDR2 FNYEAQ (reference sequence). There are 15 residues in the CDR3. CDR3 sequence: CASSLHFGVSYEQYF. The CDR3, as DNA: TGTGCTAGCAGTCTACATTTCGGGGTCTCCTACGAGCAGTACTTC. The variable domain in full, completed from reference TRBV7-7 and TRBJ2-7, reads GAGVSQSPRYKVTKRGQDVTLRCDPISSHATLYWYQQALGQGPEFLTYFNYEAQPDKSGLPSDRFSAERPEGSISTLTIQRTEQRDSAMYRCASSLHFGVSYEQYFGPGTRLTVT.

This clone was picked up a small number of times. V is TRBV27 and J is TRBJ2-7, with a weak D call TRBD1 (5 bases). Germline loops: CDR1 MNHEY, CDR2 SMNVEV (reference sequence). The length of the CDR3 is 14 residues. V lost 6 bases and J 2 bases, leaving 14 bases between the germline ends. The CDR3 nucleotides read TGTGCCAGCAGCTCTACCACAGGAGCCTACGAGCAGTACTTC. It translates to CASSSTTGAYEQYF.

CDR3 coding DNA: TGCGCCAGCAGCACGGGACAGGGGTATTCCTACGAGCAGTACTTC. This gives the protein CASSTGQGYSYEQYF. The chain combines TRBV5-1 with TRBJ2-7; 10 bases map to TRBD1. CDR3 length: 15 residues. J lost 1 base, V lost 4 bases, and 5 bases had no gene match. Per germline, CDR1 SGHRS and CDR2 YFSETQ.

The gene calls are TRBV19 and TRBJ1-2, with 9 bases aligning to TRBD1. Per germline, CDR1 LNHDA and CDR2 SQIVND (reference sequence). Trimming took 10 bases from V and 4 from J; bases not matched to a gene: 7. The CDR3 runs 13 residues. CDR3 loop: CATKRTGAYGYTF. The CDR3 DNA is TGTGCCACCAAAAGGACAGGGGCCTATGGCTACACCTTC. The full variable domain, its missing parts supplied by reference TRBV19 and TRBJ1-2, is DGGITQSPKYLFRKEGQNVTLSCEQNLNHDAMYWYRQDPGQGLRLIYYSQIVNDFQKGDIAEGYSVSREKKESFPLTVTSAQKNPTAFYLCATKRTGAYGYTFGSGTRLTVV.

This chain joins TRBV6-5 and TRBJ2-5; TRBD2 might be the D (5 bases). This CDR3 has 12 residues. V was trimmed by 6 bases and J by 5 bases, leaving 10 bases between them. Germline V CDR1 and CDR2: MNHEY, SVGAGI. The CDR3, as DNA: TGTGCCAGCAGGTCGGGCGGGGAGACCCAGTACTTC. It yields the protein CASRSGGETQYF.

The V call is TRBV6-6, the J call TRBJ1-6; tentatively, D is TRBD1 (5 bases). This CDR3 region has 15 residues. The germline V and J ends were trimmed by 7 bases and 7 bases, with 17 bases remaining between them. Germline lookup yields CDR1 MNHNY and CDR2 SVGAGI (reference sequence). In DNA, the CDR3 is TGTGCCAGCACCACCAGGGACTGGGGGAATTCACCCCTCCACTTT. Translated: CASTTRDWGNSPLHF.

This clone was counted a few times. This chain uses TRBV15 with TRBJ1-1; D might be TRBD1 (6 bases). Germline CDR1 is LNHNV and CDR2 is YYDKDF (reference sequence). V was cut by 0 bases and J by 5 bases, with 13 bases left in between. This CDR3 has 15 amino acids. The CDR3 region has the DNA TGTGCCACCAGCAGAGACAGGGGCTTTGAAACTGAAGCTTTCTTT. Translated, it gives CATSRDRGFETEAFF.

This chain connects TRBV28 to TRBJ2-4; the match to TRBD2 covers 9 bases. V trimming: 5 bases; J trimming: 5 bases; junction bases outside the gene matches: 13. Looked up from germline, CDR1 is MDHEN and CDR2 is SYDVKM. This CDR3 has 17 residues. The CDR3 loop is CASSNGDRAGGENIQYF. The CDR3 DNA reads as TGTGCCAGCAGTAATGGAGATAGGGCGGGAGGGGAAAACATTCAGTACTTC.

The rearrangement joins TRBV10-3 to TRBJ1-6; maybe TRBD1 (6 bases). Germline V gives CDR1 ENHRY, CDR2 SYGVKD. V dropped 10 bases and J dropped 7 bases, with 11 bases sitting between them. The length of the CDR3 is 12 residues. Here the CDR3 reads CATDSGNSPLHF. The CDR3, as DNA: TGTGCCACGGACAGTGGGAATTCACCCCTCCACTTT.

CDR3 in amino acids: CASSQQSPEQFF. The CDR3 DNA reads as TGTGCCAGCAGTCAACAGTCACCTGAGCAGTTCTTC. The chain couples TRBV6-1 to TRBJ2-1; D remains ambiguous. Germline CDR1 and CDR2: MNHNS and SASEGT. Deletions cut 5 bases from V and 9 bases from J, with 11 bases between. The CDR3 loop spans 12 amino acids.

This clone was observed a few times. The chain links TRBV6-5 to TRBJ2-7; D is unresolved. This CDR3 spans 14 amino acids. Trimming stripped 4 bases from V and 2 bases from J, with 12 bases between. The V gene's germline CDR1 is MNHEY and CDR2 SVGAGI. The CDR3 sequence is CASSSPMLPYEQYF. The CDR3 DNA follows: TGTGCCAGCAGTTCTCCTATGTTACCCTACGAGCAGTACTTC.

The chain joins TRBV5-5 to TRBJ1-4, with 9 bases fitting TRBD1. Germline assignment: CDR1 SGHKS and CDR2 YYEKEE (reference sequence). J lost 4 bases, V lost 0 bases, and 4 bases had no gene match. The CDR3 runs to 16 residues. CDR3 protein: CASSLADRGLNEKLFF. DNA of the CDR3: TGTGCCAGCAGCTTGGCGGACAGGGGCCTTAATGAAAAACTGTTTTTT.

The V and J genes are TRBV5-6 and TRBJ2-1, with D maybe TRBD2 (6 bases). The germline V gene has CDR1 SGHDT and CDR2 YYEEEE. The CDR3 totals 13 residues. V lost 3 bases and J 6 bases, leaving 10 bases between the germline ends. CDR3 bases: TGTGCCAGCAGCTCGACTAGTCGCAATGAGCAGTTCTTC. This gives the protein CASSSTSRNEQFF.

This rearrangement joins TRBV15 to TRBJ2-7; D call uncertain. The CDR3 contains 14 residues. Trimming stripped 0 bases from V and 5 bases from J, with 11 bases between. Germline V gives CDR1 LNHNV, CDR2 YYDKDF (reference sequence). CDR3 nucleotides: TGTGCCACCAGCAGAGATAGGAGTCGCCACGAGCAGTACTTC. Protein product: CATSRDRSRHEQYF.

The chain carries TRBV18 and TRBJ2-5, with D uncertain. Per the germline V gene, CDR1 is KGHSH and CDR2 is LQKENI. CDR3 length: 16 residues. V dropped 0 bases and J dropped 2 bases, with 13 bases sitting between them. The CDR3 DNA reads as TGTGCCAGCTCACCACCGGGCGTCGGTTTACAAGAGACCCAGTACTTC. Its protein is CASSPPGVGLQETQYF.

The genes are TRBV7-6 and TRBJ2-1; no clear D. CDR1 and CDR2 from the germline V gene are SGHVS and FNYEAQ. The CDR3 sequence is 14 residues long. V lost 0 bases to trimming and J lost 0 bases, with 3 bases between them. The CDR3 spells CASSLASSYNEQFF. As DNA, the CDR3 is TGTGCCAGCAGCTTAGCGAGCTCCTACAATGAGCAGTTCTTC.

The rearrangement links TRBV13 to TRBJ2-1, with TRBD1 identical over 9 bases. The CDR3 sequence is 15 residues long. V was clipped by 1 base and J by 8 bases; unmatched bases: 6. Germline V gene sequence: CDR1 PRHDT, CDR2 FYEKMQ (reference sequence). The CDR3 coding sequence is TGTGCCAGCAGCTTAGCCCCGGGACAGGGATATGAGCAGTTCTTC. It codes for CASSLAPGQGYEQFF.